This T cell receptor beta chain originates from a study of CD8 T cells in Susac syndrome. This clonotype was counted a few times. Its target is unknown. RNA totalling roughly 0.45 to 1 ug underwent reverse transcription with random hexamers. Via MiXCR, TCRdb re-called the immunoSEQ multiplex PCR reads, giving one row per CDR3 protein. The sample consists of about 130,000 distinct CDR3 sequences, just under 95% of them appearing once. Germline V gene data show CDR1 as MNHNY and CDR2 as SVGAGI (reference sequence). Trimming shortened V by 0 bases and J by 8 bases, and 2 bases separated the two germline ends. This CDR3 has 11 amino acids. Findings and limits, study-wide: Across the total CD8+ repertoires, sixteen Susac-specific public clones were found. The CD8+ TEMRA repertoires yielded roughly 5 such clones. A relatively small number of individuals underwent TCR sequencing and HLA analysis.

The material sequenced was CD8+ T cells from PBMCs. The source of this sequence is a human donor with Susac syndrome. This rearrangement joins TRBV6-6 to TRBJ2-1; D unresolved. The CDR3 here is CASSYSHEQFF. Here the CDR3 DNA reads TGTGCCAGCAGTTACTCGCATGAGCAGTTCTTC.